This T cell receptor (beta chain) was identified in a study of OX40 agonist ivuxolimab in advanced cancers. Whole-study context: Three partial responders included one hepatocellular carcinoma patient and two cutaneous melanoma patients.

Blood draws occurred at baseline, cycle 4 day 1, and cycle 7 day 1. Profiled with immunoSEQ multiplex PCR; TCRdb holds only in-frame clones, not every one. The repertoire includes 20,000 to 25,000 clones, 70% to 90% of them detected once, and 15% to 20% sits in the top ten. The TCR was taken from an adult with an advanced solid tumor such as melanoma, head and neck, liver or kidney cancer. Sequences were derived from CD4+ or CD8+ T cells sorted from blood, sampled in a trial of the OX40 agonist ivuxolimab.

In nucleotides, the CDR3 is TGTGCCAGCAGCTTAATTCTGGACTATAATTCACCCCTCCACTTT. Residues: CASSLILDYNSPLHF. The chain links TRBV11-2 to TRBJ1-6, with no clear D. The CDR3 has 15 residues. The V gene lost 2 bases and the J gene lost 3 bases, with 8 bases spanning the gap. Germline loops: CDR1 SGHAT, CDR2 FQNNGV.